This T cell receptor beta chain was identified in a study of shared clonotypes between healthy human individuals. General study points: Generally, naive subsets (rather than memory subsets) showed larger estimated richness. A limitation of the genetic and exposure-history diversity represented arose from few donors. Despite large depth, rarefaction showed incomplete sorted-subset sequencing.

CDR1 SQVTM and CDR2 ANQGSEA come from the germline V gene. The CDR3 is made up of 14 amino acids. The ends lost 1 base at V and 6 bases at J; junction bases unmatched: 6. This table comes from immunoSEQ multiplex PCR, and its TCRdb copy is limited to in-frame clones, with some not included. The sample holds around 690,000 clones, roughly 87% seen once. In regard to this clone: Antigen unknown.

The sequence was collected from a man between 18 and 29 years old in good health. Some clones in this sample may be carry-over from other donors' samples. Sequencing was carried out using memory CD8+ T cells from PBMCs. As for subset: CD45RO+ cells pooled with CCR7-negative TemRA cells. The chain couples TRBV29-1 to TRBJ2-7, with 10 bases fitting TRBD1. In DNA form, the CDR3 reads TGCAGCGTTGAAGTTTGGGACAGGGGTTCCGAGCAGTACTTC. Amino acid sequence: CSVEVWDRGSEQYF.